The 25 T cell receptor beta chains below all came from one sample that was sequenced in a study of shared clonotypes between healthy human individuals (dated by TCRdb to 2018 to 2020). Preparation of the library involved the immunoSEQ multiplex PCR assay. This immuneACCESS table, as held by TCRdb, lists in-frame sequences with V and J called but not all clones. Of the missing ones, under half trace to an unresolved V gene in checked studies; the others have no known cause. This sample has around 2,000,000 clones in its table, and roughly 95% of those were observed once. 0.13% of the sample is taken by the ten largest. Sequencing was performed on naive CD4+ T cells sorted from blood. The cell subset or site label, as the study defines it: CD45RA+ positively selected. These receptor sequences come from a man between 18 and 35 years old in good health.

The chain recombines TRBV6-6 with TRBJ2-7; 7 nucleotides line up with TRBD1. Germline trimming cut 7 bases from V and 0 bases from J; bases unmatched to any gene: 6. Germline V CDR1 and CDR2: MNHNY, SVGAGI (reference sequence). The CDR3 runs to 14 residues. CDR3 in DNA: TGTGCCAGCAACCAGGGACAGCGCTCCTACGAGCAGTACTTC. It yields the protein CASNQGQRSYEQYF.

The chain combines TRBV10-1 with TRBJ1-6; D ambiguous. Between the trimmed V and J ends, which lost 8 bases and 8 bases, there was a span of 16 bases. Germline V gene lookup returns CDR1 WNHNN and CDR2 SYGVQD (reference sequence). This CDR3 is 14 amino acids long. CDR3 in amino acids: CASGRGPADSPLHF. In nucleotides, the CDR3 is TGCGCCAGCGGGCGCGGCCCGGCCGATTCACCCCTCCACTTT.

The chain combines TRBV6-1 with TRBJ2-7; 8 bases fit TRBD2. CDR3 length: 15 residues. Germline CDR1 is MNHNS and CDR2 is SASEGT. The junction had 12 bases not matched to a gene; V was cut back by 9 bases and J by 2 bases. The CDR3 region is CARRGERDVTYEQYF. In DNA form, the CDR3 reads TGTGCCAGGCGGGGGGAAAGGGACGTAACCTACGAGCAGTACTTC.

In DNA form, the CDR3 reads TGTGCCAGCAGGAAGGGGTCTTCTGGAAACACCATATATTTT. It is translated as CASRKGSSGNTIYF. This rearrangement joins TRBV6-5 to TRBJ1-3; perhaps TRBD1 as D (5 bases). The germline V and J ends were trimmed by 6 bases and 1 base, with 10 bases remaining between them. Germline CDR1 is MNHEY and CDR2 is SVGAGI. CDR3 length: 14 amino acids.

V gene TRBV5-1 combines with J gene TRBJ1-3; D gene uncertain. Per the germline V gene, CDR1 is SGHRS and CDR2 is YFSETQ. The ends were cut back, 4 bases at V and 2 bases at J, with 7 bases in the middle. The length of the CDR3 is 13 residues. CDR3 sequence (DNA): TGCGCCAGCAGCACGGAGCCTGGAAACACCATATATTTT. This translates into CASSTEPGNTIYF.

The chain recombines TRBV9 with TRBJ2-3, with D possibly TRBD2 on 5 matching bases. CDR3 length equals 15 residues. V lost 4 bases and J lost 6, with 18 bases in between. Per the germline V gene, CDR1 is SGDLS and CDR2 is YYNGEE. The CDR3: CASSPTSPGGDTQYF. Here the CDR3 DNA reads TGTGCCAGCAGCCCCACTAGTCCCGGCGGGGATACGCAGTATTTT.

The J gene is TRBJ2-1, the V gene TRBV6-1; 9 bases match TRBD2. V shed 3 bases and J 7 bases; nucleotides not matched to a gene: 10. CDR3 size: 16 residues. Looked up from germline, CDR1 is MNHNS and CDR2 is SASEGT. Here the CDR3 DNA reads TGTGCCAGCAGTGATCAAATAGCGGGAGCTCTGAATGAGCAGTTCTTC. The encoded protein is CASSDQIAGALNEQFF.

CDR3 DNA sequence: TGTGCCAGCAGTTACCTAGCCCTGTACGAGCAGTACTTC. This encodes CASSYLALYEQYF. The V call is TRBV6-5, the J call TRBJ2-7; D possibly corresponds to TRBD2 (5 bases). Germline V gene lookup returns CDR1 MNHEY and CDR2 SVGAGI. The CDR3 is 13 amino acids. Trimming cost V 2 bases and J 4 bases, with 9 bases left between them.

The chain combines TRBV30 with TRBJ2-7; 9 positions agree with TRBD2. The germline CDR1 and CDR2 sequences are GTSNPN and SVGIG (reference sequence). This CDR3 contains 15 residues. V lost 1 base and J lost 2; bases outside the gene matches: 6. This CDR3 reads CAWSGEGGGAYEQYF. The CDR3 coding sequence is TGTGCCTGGAGTGGTGAGGGCGGGGGGGCCTACGAGCAGTACTTC.

As regards this clone: The sample holds other DNA sequences that translate to the same CDR3. J is TRBJ2-3 and V is TRBV18; a weak D match, TRBD2 (5 bases). The V end lost 3 bases, the J end lost 1 base, and 14 bases lay between the germline ends. The CDR3 consists of 16 residues. Germline CDR1 reads KGHSH; CDR2 reads LQKENI. Here the CDR3 reads CASSPPVGAGTDTQYF. As DNA, the CDR3 is TGTGCCAGCTCACCCCCCGTCGGAGCGGGCACAGATACGCAGTATTTT. The entire variable domain, with the rest obtained from reference TRBV18 and TRBJ2-3, is as follows: NAGVMQNPRHLVRRRGQEARLRCSPMKGHSHVYWYRQLPEEGLKFMVYLQKENIIDESGMPKERFSAEFPKEGPSILRIQQVVRGDSAAYFCASSPPVGAGTDTQYFGPGTRLTVL.

This clone appeared a single time. The V call is TRBV6-5, the J call TRBJ2-1, with D perhaps TRBD1 (8 bases). Trimming took 6 bases from V and 7 from J, leaving 16 bases between them. CDR1 and CDR2 (germline): MNHEY, SVGAGI. This CDR3 is built from 14 residues. CDR3 in amino acids: CASRLQGEGNEQFF. CDR3 sequence (DNA): TGTGCCAGCAGGCTACAGGGGGAGGGGAATGAGCAGTTCTTC.

The genes are TRBV2 and TRBJ2-2; D uncertain. The CDR3 length is 14 residues. Trimming took 4 bases from V and 0 from J, leaving 6 bases between them. CDR1 is SNHLY and CDR2 is FYNNEI in the germline V gene. This CDR3 reads CASSVVANTGELFF. The CDR3, as DNA: TGTGCCAGCAGTGTAGTGGCGAACACCGGGGAGCTGTTTTTT. Full variable domain (outside the CDR3, taken from reference TRBV2 and TRBJ2-2): EPEVTQTPSHQVTQMGQEVILRCVPISNHLYFYWYRQILGQKVEFLVSFYNNEISEKSEIFDDQFSVERPDGSNFTLKIRSTKLEDSAMYFCASSVVANTGELFFGEGSRLTVL.

Comment on this clone: This may be a read error, as it is one base from a much larger clone. V gene TRBV7-9 combines with J gene TRBJ2-1; possibly TRBD1 or TRBD2 for D (5 bases each). This CDR3 is built from 12 residues. The germline CDR1 and CDR2 sequences are SEHNR and FQNEAQ (reference sequence). The CDR3 reads CASSLGLWEQLF. The DNA of the CDR3 is TGTGCCAGCAGCTTGGGGCTGTGGGAGCAGCTCTTC.

The chain joins TRBV19 to TRBJ1-2; D is unclear. Germline V gene data show CDR1 as LNHDA and CDR2 as SQIVND (reference sequence). This CDR3 spans 14 amino acids. Trimming took 6 bases from V and 0 from J, leaving 11 bases between them. The CDR3 loop is CASSRGTTNYGYTF. Here the CDR3 DNA reads TGTGCCAGTAGCCGGGGAACTACTAACTATGGCTACACCTTC.

Of note for this clone: Within the sample, other DNA sequences also encode this same CDR3. The genes are TRBV2 and TRBJ2-6; the D is unclear. CDR1 is SNHLY, CDR2 FYNNEI, per germline. Trimming removed 5 bases from V and 4 bases from J, with 3 bases in between. This CDR3 has 12 residues. In DNA form, the CDR3 reads TGTGCCAGCAGTCTGGGGGCCAACGTCCTGACTTTC. Protein product: CASSLGANVLTF.

Comment on this clone: Additional DNA sequences in this sample encode the identical CDR3. V usage is TRBV30 and J usage is TRBJ1-2, with unresolved D. V lost 3 bases and J lost 1, with 6 bases in between. CDR3 length: 12 residues. Germline V gives CDR1 GTSNPN, CDR2 SVGIG (reference sequence). The CDR3 nucleotides read TGTGCCTGGAGGACGGTTAACTATGGCTACACCTTC. This gives the protein CAWRTVNYGYTF. Full variable domain (outside the CDR3, taken from reference TRBV30 and TRBJ1-2): SQTIHQWPATLVQPVGSPLSLECTVEGTSNPNLYWYRQAAGRGLQLLFYSVGIGQISSEVPQNLSASRPQDRQFILSSKKLLLSDSGFYLCAWRTVNYGYTFGSGTRLTVV.

The chain carries TRBV7-2 and TRBJ1-4; tentatively, D is TRBD1 (5 bases). Trimming took off 1 base at V and 0 bases at J, with 12 bases between the two ends. This CDR3 comprises 17 residues. Germline CDR1 is SGHTA and CDR2 is FQGNSA. The CDR3 region is CASSLVSGVATNEKLFF. The CDR3 DNA follows: TGTGCCAGCAGCTTAGTATCGGGGGTAGCAACTAATGAAAAACTGTTTTTT.

Points on this clone: Other DNA sequences within the sample encode an identical CDR3. The J gene is TRBJ2-3, the V gene TRBV10-1; D remains ambiguous. Trimming stripped 3 bases from V and 2 bases from J, with 3 bases between. CDR1 and CDR2 (germline): WNHNN, SYGVQD (reference sequence). The CDR3 covers 12 residues. The CDR3 bases are TGCGCCAGCAGTGACTCCACAGATACGCAGTATTTT. Residues: CASSDSTDTQYF.

Regarding this clone: This may be a read error, as it is one base from a much larger clone. Distinct nucleotide sequences in the sample also encode this CDR3. V is TRBV5-6 and J is TRBJ1-5, with no clear D. The CDR3 extends over 15 amino acids. The V gene's germline CDR1 is SGHDT and CDR2 YYEEEE. The V and J ends lost 0 bases and 1 base respectively, with 8 bases between them. CDR3 residues: CASSLGGQSNQPQHF. Written as DNA, the CDR3 is TGTGCCAGCAGCTTGGGAGGTCAGAGCAATCAGCCCCAGCATTTT.

V is TRBV28 and J is TRBJ1-2; D possibly corresponds to TRBD1 (5 bases). The CDR3 is 14 residues long. The germline V gene has CDR1 MDHEN and CDR2 SYDVKM. V gave up 2 bases and J gave up 3 bases, with 10 bases separating them. CDR3 sequence reads: CASSLGGFDYGYTF. The CDR3 DNA follows: TGTGCCAGCAGTTTAGGGGGGTTCGACTATGGCTACACCTTC.

The CDR3, as DNA: TGTGCCAGCAGTGAAGTAGCGCCCCAAAACATAAGGTACATTCAGTACTTC. This encodes CASSEVAPQNIRYIQYF. V usage is TRBV25-1 and J usage is TRBJ2-4; D perhaps matches TRBD2 (5 bases). The V gene lost 2 bases and the J gene lost 8 bases, with 22 bases spanning the gap. CDR1 and CDR2 from the germline V gene are MGHDK and SYGVNS. The CDR3 totals 17 residues.

The V gene is TRBV10-3, the J gene TRBJ1-2, with a possible D match to TRBD1 (5 bases). V was shortened by 6 bases and J by 0 bases, with 11 bases between the two germline ends. From germline, CDR1 is ENHRY and CDR2 SYGVKD. The CDR3 is made up of 14 amino acids. This CDR3 is CAISGTLTNYGYTF. The CDR3 DNA sequence: TGTGCCATCAGCGGGACCCTGACTAACTATGGCTACACCTTC.

The CDR3 here is CASSSDGLLSTEAFF. DNA for the CDR3: TGTGCCAGCAGCTCGGACGGACTGCTGAGCACTGAAGCTTTCTTT. The chain combines TRBV7-9 with TRBJ1-1, with D unresolved. Trimming pared 4 bases from V and 4 bases from J, leaving 16 bases between. Germline assignment: CDR1 SEHNR and CDR2 FQNEAQ (reference sequence). The CDR3 is 15 amino acids.

This chain uses TRBV19 with TRBJ2-6; possible D gene TRBD2, 5 bases. The germline V gene has CDR1 LNHDA and CDR2 SQIVND (reference sequence). The CDR3 has 16 residues. V was trimmed by 2 bases and J by 0 bases, leaving 8 bases between them. The CDR3 protein is CASSILGSSGANVLTF. Here the CDR3 DNA reads TGTGCCAGTAGTATACTGGGGAGCTCTGGGGCCAACGTCCTGACTTTC.

This clone appeared a few times. The gene calls are TRBV30 and TRBJ2-2; TRBD1 might be the D (6 bases). Germline loops: CDR1 GTSNPN, CDR2 SVGIG (reference sequence). The CDR3 contains 13 residues. V lost 4 bases and J lost 2, with 8 bases in between. DNA of the CDR3: TGTGCCTGGAACAGGGCCAACACCGGGGAGCTGTTTTTT. This sequence encodes CAWNRANTGELFF.